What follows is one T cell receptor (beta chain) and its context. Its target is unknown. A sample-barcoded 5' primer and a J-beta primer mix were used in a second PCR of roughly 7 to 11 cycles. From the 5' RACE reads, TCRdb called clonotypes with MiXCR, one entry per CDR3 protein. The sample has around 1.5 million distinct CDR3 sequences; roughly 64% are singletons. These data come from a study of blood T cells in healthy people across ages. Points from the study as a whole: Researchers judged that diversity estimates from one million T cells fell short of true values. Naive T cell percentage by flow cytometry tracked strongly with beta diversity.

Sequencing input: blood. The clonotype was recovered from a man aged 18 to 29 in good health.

This CDR3 is CASSSGTGGASNQPQHF. In DNA form, the CDR3 reads TGTGCCAGCAGTTCCGGGACAGGGGGCGCGAGCAATCAGCCCCAGCATTTT. The V and J genes are TRBV6-2 or TRBV6-3 and TRBJ1-5, with TRBD1 matching 12 bases. With V trimmed by 4 bases and J by 1 base, 5 bases remained unmatched. This CDR3 is 17 amino acids long. CDR1 is MNHEY and CDR2 is SVGEGT in the germline V gene.